The 10 T cell receptor beta chains below were found in one sample sequenced in a study of T cell responses to AZD1222 COVID-19 vaccine. Profiled with immunoSEQ multiplex PCR; TCRdb holds only in-frame clones, not every one. Here the sample spans just under 90,000 clones, around 90% being singletons. The sample here was peripheral blood, taken on day 0 of AZD1222 vaccination. The receptors originated from an adult in good health.

Only one count was recorded for this clone. This chain connects TRBV6-2 or TRBV6-3 to TRBJ1-6; unclear D gene. CDR1 and CDR2 (germline): MNHEY, SVGEGT. The ends were cut back, 4 bases at V and 8 bases at J, with 6 bases in the middle. The CDR3 length is 12 residues. CDR3 in amino acids: CASSSPYSPLHF. CDR3 nucleotide sequence: TGTGCCAGCAGTTCACCTTATTCACCCCTCCACTTT.

The rearrangement uses TRBV6-5 and TRBJ2-7; no clear D. The germline CDR1 and CDR2 sequences are MNHEY and SVGAGI. CDR3 size: 14 residues. V dropped 6 bases and J dropped 0 bases, with 12 bases sitting between them. CDR3 sequence reads: CASSDADNSYEQYF. In DNA form, the CDR3 reads TGTGCCAGCAGCGACGCCGACAACTCCTACGAGCAGTACTTC.

The chain uses TRBV30 and TRBJ1-5, with 8 bases fitting TRBD1. This CDR3 spans 13 amino acids. CDR1 and CDR2 from the germline V gene are GTSNPN and SVGIG (reference sequence). Losses at the gene ends were 4 bases for V and 6 bases for J; bases not matched to a gene: 5. For the CDR3, the DNA is TGTGCCTGGACGGACAGGGCGGGTCAGCCCCAGCATTTT. Protein: CAWTDRAGQPQHF. The full variable domain, rest sourced from reference TRBV30 and TRBJ1-5, is SQTIHQWPATLVQPVGSPLSLECTVEGTSNPNLYWYRQAAGRGLQLLFYSVGIGQISSEVPQNLSASRPQDRQFILSSKKLLLSDSGFYLCAWTDRAGQPQHFGDGTRLSIL.

The chain joins TRBV2 to TRBJ1-5; D call uncertain. The CDR3 sequence is 12 residues long. Deletions cut 5 bases from V and 10 bases from J, with 12 bases between. In germline, CDR1 is SNHLY, CDR2 FYNNEI. The CDR3 protein is CASSRPPEPQHF. The CDR3 DNA reads as TGTGCCAGCAGTCGCCCCCCTGAACCCCAGCATTTT.

The chain combines TRBV28 with TRBJ1-5; possible D gene TRBD1, 5 bases. The V gene lost 2 bases and the J gene lost 5 bases, with 10 bases spanning the gap. Looked up from germline, CDR1 is MDHEN and CDR2 is SYDVKM. CDR3 length: 14 residues. CDR3 bases: TGTGCCAGCAGTTTACCCAGGGCTGATCAGCCCCAGCATTTT. The encoded protein is CASSLPRADQPQHF.

The CDR3 here is CAWSGWSGVVMNEQFF. The CDR3, as DNA: TGTGCCTGGAGTGGCTGGTCGGGGGTGGTCATGAATGAGCAGTTCTTC. The rearrangement links TRBV30 to TRBJ2-1, with TRBD2 as a possible D gene (6 bases). This CDR3 is 16 amino acids long. With 1 base removed from V and 7 bases from J, the gap between germline ends came to 20 bases. Germline CDR1 GTSNPN, CDR2 SVGIG (reference sequence).

The chain uses TRBV6-2 or TRBV6-3 and TRBJ2-2, with 11 bases matching TRBD2. The CDR3 runs 17 residues. The V gene's germline CDR1 is MNHEY and CDR2 SVGEGT. With V trimmed by 6 bases and J by 3 bases, 9 bases remained unmatched. CDR3 nucleotides: TGTGCCAGCAGACCTACTAGCGGGAGATCGGACACCGGGGAGCTGTTTTTT. Its protein product is CASRPTSGRSDTGELFF.

The chain recombines TRBV6-4 with TRBJ2-1; TRBD2 matches 12 bases. CDR3 length equals 13 residues. Germline V lookup: CDR1 MRHNA, CDR2 SNTAGT. V trimming: 3 bases; J trimming: 13 bases; junction bases outside the gene matches: 4. The CDR3 nucleotides read TGTGCCAGCAGTGAGGCGACTAGCGGGAGTCAGTTCTTC. This translates into CASSEATSGSQFF.

The V and J genes are TRBV7-2 and TRBJ2-1; 7 nucleotides agree with TRBD2. Germline V lookup: CDR1 SGHTA, CDR2 FQGNSA. Losses at the gene ends were 3 bases for V and 2 bases for J; bases not matched to a gene: 7. The CDR3 contains 16 residues. CDR3 region: CASSFYTSETYNEQFF. For the CDR3, the DNA is TGTGCCAGCAGCTTCTATACTAGCGAAACCTACAATGAGCAGTTCTTC.

The gene calls are TRBV5-6 and TRBJ1-4; D not resolved. The CDR3 runs 15 residues. The germline V gene has CDR1 SGHDT and CDR2 YYEEEE. Deletions cut 4 bases from V and 0 bases from J, with 10 bases between. The CDR3 sequence: CASSTFITTNEKLFF. CDR3 in DNA: TGTGCCAGCAGCACCTTCATAACAACTAATGAAAAACTGTTTTTT.